This entry lists 4 T cell receptor beta chains sequenced from one sample in a study of T cells in Graves' hyperthyroidism and ophthalmopathy. Amplification of TCR beta CDR3 regions was performed using RNA transcripts as template. Primed by the HTBI set, a first-round RT-PCR was run on the TCR CDR3. TCRdb used MiXCR to reprocess the multiplex PCR reads, holding one entry per CDR3 protein. Altogether 540,000 or so distinct CDR3 sequences are present, roughly 14% being singletons, with the ten largest covering 6.5% to 8%. The sequenced material came from blood. The receptors were gathered from a woman in her twenties or thirties with Graves' hyperthyroidism.

This clonotype was observed many times. The genes are TRBV6-2 or TRBV6-3 and TRBJ1-1; 9 bases map to TRBD1. Germline assignment: CDR1 MNHEY and CDR2 SVGEGT. There are 16 residues in the CDR3. Trimming at V came to 5 bases and at J to 1 base, leaving 8 bases not matched to a gene. The CDR3 is CASSKQGARANTEAFF. CDR3 in DNA: TGTGCCAGCAGTAAACAGGGGGCACGGGCGAACACTGAAGCTTTCTTT.

This clonotype was seen ten or more times. The gene calls are TRBV7-8 and TRBJ2-1, with a tentative D call TRBD2 (5 bases). This CDR3 spans 12 amino acids. Trimming cost V 5 bases and J 9 bases, with 11 bases left between them. Germline CDR1 reads SGHVS; CDR2 reads FQNEAQ. The CDR3 loop reads CASSPLGIEQFF. The CDR3 DNA sequence: TGTGCCAGCAGCCCACTAGGAATTGAGCAGTTCTTC. Variable domain in full (rest from reference TRBV7-8 and TRBJ2-1): GAGVSQSPRYKVAKRGQDVALRCDPISGHVSLFWYQQALGQGPEFLTYFQNEAQLDKSGLPSDRFFAERPEGSVSTLKIQRTQQEDSAVYLCASSPLGIEQFFGPGTRLTVL.

This clonotype has ten or more counts. The chain recombines TRBV6-1 with TRBJ2-7; 9 nucleotides agree with TRBD1. The V gene's germline CDR1 is MNHNS and CDR2 SASEGT. CDR3 length: 13 residues. V lost 3 bases and J lost 6; bases outside the gene matches: 3. CDR3 coding DNA: TGTGCCAGCAGTGAGTGGACAGGGGTCGAGCAGTACTTC. Translating it yields CASSEWTGVEQYF.

At least ten counts were recorded for this clonotype. The CDR3 loop is CASSQGTGGSRTNTEAFF. CDR3 nucleotide sequence: TGTGCCAGCAGCCAAGGGACAGGAGGATCACGGACGAACACTGAAGCTTTCTTT. The chain links TRBV3-1 to TRBJ1-1; 7 bases map to TRBD1. The V gene end was trimmed by 1 base and the J gene end by 1 base; junction bases not matched to a gene: 12. Germline V gene sequence: CDR1 LGHDT, CDR2 YNNKEL (reference sequence). The CDR3 covers 18 residues.